This T cell receptor (beta chain) was captured in a study of neurological immune-mediated disorders. Background on the study: Relapsing-remitting disease was seen in 31 of the 34 multiple sclerosis patients, and secondary progressive disease was seen in 3. Findings of the study overall: Phylogenetic grouping assigned the repertoires of 18 of 34 multiple sclerosis patients to a single cluster of related CDR3 sequences. This cluster may be a repertoire-level signature.

Many counts were recorded for this clonotype. Its specificity is unknown. Time point indicated: longitudinal time-point 1 (baseline). The cDNA was synthesized by 5'RACE incorporating 10-nucleotide random UMIs. TCRdb ran MiXCR on the 5' RACE reads and lists one entry per CDR3 protein. Seen here are approximately 37,000 distinct CDR3 sequences, 3% to 3.5% observed once, and the top ten hold more than 7%. This CDR3 is 12 amino acids long. Trimming removed 3 bases from V and 6 bases from J, with 6 bases in between. CDR1 and CDR2 (germline): MGHRA, YSYEKL. This chain uses TRBV4-1 with TRBJ1-3, with D unresolved. This receptor was taken from a woman in her sixties or seventies with multiple sclerosis. The sample taken for sequencing was PBMCs. CDR3 nucleotides: TGCGCCAGCAGCCAGTCCCTAAACACCATATATTTT. Encoded protein: CASSQSLNTIYF.